The 26 T cell receptor beta chains in this list originate from one sample, sequenced in a study of blood T cell repertoires in COVID-19. Using immunoSEQ multiplex PCR, the repertoire was profiled, and TCRdb retains in-frame clones only, with some absent. The data show over 200,000 clones, 80% to 85% seen once. Material for sequencing was peripheral blood. Receptors originate from a human donor in a cohort sampled during active COVID-19.

This clone has only a few counts. The chain uses TRBV4-3 and TRBJ2-7; D may be TRBD2 (5 bases). V lost 0 bases to trimming and J lost 1 base, with 7 bases between them. Looked up from germline, CDR1 is LGHNA and CDR2 is YSLEER. The CDR3 has 14 residues. The CDR3 reads CASSQDRGSYEQYF. CDR3 sequence (DNA): TGCGCCAGCAGCCAAGATCGGGGTTCCTACGAGCAGTACTTC.

V gene TRBV5-1 combines with J gene TRBJ2-1; D not resolved. The V end was cut by 1 base, the J end by 10 bases, with 9 bases between. Germline CDR1 and CDR2: SGHRS and YFSETQ. The CDR3 extends over 12 amino acids. CDR3 sequence reads: CASSLTVHEQFF. CDR3 bases: TGCGCCAGCAGCTTGACGGTCCACGAGCAGTTCTTC. Combining the CDR3 with reference TRBV5-1 and TRBJ2-1 gives the whole variable domain KAGVTQTPRYLIKTRGQQVTLSCSPISGHRSVSWYQQTPGQGLQFLFEYFSETQRNKGNFPGRFSGRQFSNSRSEMNVSTLELGDSALYLCASSLTVHEQFFGPGTRLTVL.

This chain joins TRBV11-2 and TRBJ1-3; 7 nucleotides line up with TRBD1. After removal of 0 bases from V and 4 bases from J, the junction contained 3 bases not matched to a gene. The CDR3 extends over 15 amino acids. The germline V gene encodes CDR1 SGHAT and CDR2 FQNNGV. The CDR3 DNA sequence: TGTGCCAGCAGCTTAGAGGGGACAGTCGGAAACACCATATATTTT. Translated, it gives CASSLEGTVGNTIYF.

The rearrangement uses TRBV7-9 and TRBJ2-1, with TRBD2 matching over 11 bases. Germline CDR1 reads SEHNR; CDR2 reads FQNEAQ (reference sequence). V gave up 1 base and J gave up 0 bases; unmatched junction bases: 8. The CDR3 runs 19 residues. CDR3 nucleotide sequence: TGTGCCAGCAGCTTAGAAAACGGACTAGCGGGCAGCTCCTACAATGAGCAGTTCTTC. Translation gives CASSLENGLAGSSYNEQFF.

This chain joins TRBV5-1 and TRBJ2-7, with 9 positions matching TRBD1. The length of the CDR3 is 15 residues. Germline lookup yields CDR1 SGHRS and CDR2 YFSETQ. V lost 4 bases and J lost 7; bases outside the gene matches: 12. The CDR3 protein is CASSQQGANPGEQYF. Written as DNA, the CDR3 is TGCGCCAGCAGCCAACAGGGGGCTAATCCTGGGGAGCAGTACTTC.

V gene TRBV28 combines with J gene TRBJ1-2; weak D call: TRBD1 (6 bases). Germline V CDR1 and CDR2: MDHEN, SYDVKM. The germline V and J ends were trimmed by 5 bases and 4 bases, with 17 bases remaining between them. This CDR3 has 15 amino acids. The CDR3 spells CASSRPDRIVYGYTF. The CDR3 bases are TGTGCCAGCAGTCGACCAGACAGGATTGTCTATGGCTACACCTTC.

The chain is built from TRBV18 and TRBJ2-7, with 11 bases that match TRBD1. The CDR3 covers 15 residues. Germline-derived CDR1 and CDR2 are KGHSH and LQKENI. The J segment lost 5 bases and the V segment lost 6 bases, leaving 9 bases of the junction unmatched. The CDR3 is CASSLTGTGGNEQYF. The CDR3 DNA reads TGTGCCAGCTCCCTGACCGGGACAGGGGGTAACGAGCAGTACTTC.

V is TRBV5-1 and J is TRBJ1-4; 8 bases align to TRBD1. The CDR3 spans 14 residues. Trimming cost V 2 bases and J 8 bases; bases outside gene matches: 5. The germline V gene encodes CDR1 SGHRS and CDR2 YFSETQ. The DNA of the CDR3 is TGCGCCAGCAGCTTCTCAGGGGGCGAGGAAAAACTGTTTTTT. Amino acid sequence: CASSFSGGEEKLFF.

This chain links TRBV28 with TRBJ2-3; tentative D call: TRBD1 (6 bases). Germline V gene lookup returns CDR1 MDHEN and CDR2 SYDVKM. Trimming removed 6 bases at V and 9 bases at J, with 19 bases between. CDR3 length: 14 amino acids. CDR3 amino acids: CASSGPYPGVTQYF. CDR3 DNA sequence: TGTGCCAGCAGCGGACCATACCCAGGGGTAACGCAGTATTTT.

Points on this clone: A far larger clone is one base from this, pointing to a likely read error. Other DNA sequences in this specimen translate into the identical CDR3. The chain combines TRBV4-3 with TRBJ2-7; TRBD2 aligns across 8 bases. The CDR3 has 15 amino acids. With 0 bases clipped from V and 4 bases from J, the junction kept 5 bases outside the gene matches. CDR1 and CDR2 (germline): LGHNA, YSLEER. DNA of the CDR3: TGCGCCAGCAGCCAAGAATCAAGCGGGAGATACGAGCAGTACTTC. Its translation: CASSQESSGRYEQYF.

This clone appeared once. The V gene is TRBV4-3, the J gene TRBJ1-2; D gene uncertain. The CDR3 is made up of 12 amino acids. Germline CDR1 reads LGHNA; CDR2 reads YSLEER. Trimming pared 5 bases from V and 8 bases from J, leaving 12 bases between. The CDR3 reads CASSALNGGYTF. DNA for the CDR3: TGCGCCAGCAGCGCACTCAACGGGGGCTACACCTTC.

This chain connects TRBV20-1 to TRBJ2-5, with D perhaps matching TRBD2 (6 bases). The V gene's germline CDR1 is DFQATT and CDR2 SNEGSKA (reference sequence). This CDR3 comprises 15 residues. V was cut by 3 bases and J by 1 base, with 15 bases left in between. The CDR3 DNA is TGCAGTGCTAGTTTAGCGGAGCCCTTCCAAGAGACCCAGTACTTC. Residues: CSASLAEPFQETQYF.

This clone was observed a few times. The chain joins TRBV11-2 to TRBJ1-1; perhaps TRBD1 as D (6 bases). CDR1 SGHAT and CDR2 FQNNGV come from the germline V gene. The V end was cut by 6 bases, the J end by 4 bases, with 15 bases between. This CDR3 is built from 14 residues. DNA for the CDR3: TGTGCCAGCAGATCGGACAGCCTCATCACTGAAGCTTTCTTT. Protein sequence: CASRSDSLITEAFF.

This clone was recorded a few times. The chain uses TRBV5-6 and TRBJ1-5; unclear D gene. The CDR3 has 15 amino acids. The germline CDR1 and CDR2 sequences are SGHDT and YYEEEE. V was clipped by 3 bases and J by 0 bases, with 10 bases between them. In DNA form, the CDR3 reads TGTGCCAGCAGCTCGACACCTTATAGCAATCAGCCCCAGCATTTT. This gives the protein CASSSTPYSNQPQHF.

This rearrangement joins TRBV5-5 to TRBJ2-6; D call uncertain. V was shortened by 4 bases and J by 0 bases, with 14 bases between the two germline ends. This CDR3 is built from 17 residues. CDR1 and CDR2 (germline): SGHKS, YYEKEE (reference sequence). The CDR3 DNA follows: TGTGCCAGCAGCCCCTTCAGGTCCTTCTCTGGGGCCAACGTCCTGACTTTC. Its translation: CASSPFRSFSGANVLTF.

The genes are TRBV7-9 and TRBJ2-7, with 11 positions matching TRBD2. The CDR3 covers 15 residues. Germline lookup yields CDR1 SEHNR and CDR2 FQNEAQ (reference sequence). V trimming: 5 bases; J trimming: 2 bases; junction bases outside the gene matches: 5. CDR3 region: CASSRSGRAAYEQYF. The CDR3 DNA reads as TGTGCCAGCAGCCGTAGCGGGAGGGCCGCCTACGAGCAGTACTTC.

The chain couples TRBV19 to TRBJ1-1; TRBD1 agrees at 7 bases. There are 16 residues in the CDR3. Trimming removed 6 bases from V and 0 bases from J; junction bases left unmatched: 10. From germline, CDR1 is LNHDA and CDR2 SQIVND (reference sequence). CDR3 residues: CASRLRQGRLNTEAFF. As DNA, the CDR3 is TGTGCCAGTAGACTTCGACAGGGACGACTGAACACTGAAGCTTTCTTT.

The chain links TRBV12-3 or TRBV12-4 to TRBJ2-7, with 7 bases fitting TRBD2. The CDR3 extends over 13 amino acids. The V gene end was trimmed by 7 bases and the J gene end by 4 bases; junction bases not matched to a gene: 7. As DNA, the CDR3 is TGTGCCAGCAAGCCTAGCGGAACTTACGAGCAGTACTTC. Encoded protein: CASKPSGTYEQYF.

The chain employs TRBV6-6 and TRBJ1-1; 9 nucleotides match TRBD1. CDR1 is MNHNY and CDR2 is SVGAGI in the germline V gene (reference sequence). V dropped 10 bases and J dropped 1; count of bases not matched to a gene: 7. This CDR3 region has 14 residues. CDR3 in DNA: TGTGCCATCATACCGGGACAGGGGAACACTGAAGCTTTCTTT. This translates into CAIIPGQGNTEAFF.

The V gene is TRBV21-1, the J gene TRBJ1-5. TRBV21-1 is a known pseudogene. This CDR3 spans 15 amino acids. This chain's CDR3 is CASSKKSVLCQPQHF. Here the CDR3 DNA reads TGTGCCAGCAGCAAGAAATCTGTACTTTGTCAGCCCCAGCATTTT.

CDR3 in DNA: TGTGCCAGCAGCCAAGAGTTGGCTAGCGGGGGGGTCAATACGCAGTATTTT. Its protein product is CASSQELASGGVNTQYF. The chain carries TRBV4-2 and TRBJ2-3; TRBD2 agrees at 12 bases. The germline V gene encodes CDR1 LGHNA and CDR2 YNFKEQ. This CDR3 is built from 17 residues. V was pared by 0 bases and J by 7 bases, with 8 bases of the junction left unmatched.

The chain carries TRBV28 and TRBJ1-2; D uncertain. V lost 7 bases to trimming and J lost 1 base, with 25 bases between them. The CDR3 has 18 amino acids. From germline, CDR1 is MDHEN and CDR2 SYDVKM. For the CDR3, the DNA is TGTGCCAGCACCCCGGCCGGGAGGTCCAGACAAATTAACTATGGCTACACCTTC. It yields the protein CASTPAGRSRQINYGYTF.

V is TRBV19 and J is TRBJ2-1; possible D gene TRBD1, 6 bases. Germline V CDR1 and CDR2: LNHDA, SQIVND (reference sequence). The CDR3 runs to 13 residues. V was shortened by 5 bases and J by 9 bases, with 14 bases between the two germline ends. CDR3 nucleotides: TGTGCCAGTAGTCTCTTACAGGGATCTGAGCAGTTCTTC. This encodes CASSLLQGSEQFF.

The V call is TRBV5-1, the J call TRBJ2-7; TRBD1 aligns across 11 bases. CDR1 and CDR2 from the germline V gene are SGHRS and YFSETQ. The V segment lost 0 bases and the J segment 2 bases; nucleotides outside the gene matches: 1. The length of the CDR3 is 15 residues. The CDR3 sequence: CASSLAGQGAYEQYF. The CDR3 DNA is TGCGCCAGCAGCTTGGCGGGACAGGGGGCCTACGAGCAGTACTTC.

The J gene is TRBJ2-1, the V gene TRBV28; 8 bases align to TRBD2. V dropped 2 bases and J dropped 5; count of bases not matched to a gene: 14. Germline CDR1 and CDR2: MDHEN and SYDVKM. The CDR3 has 18 residues. In DNA, the CDR3 is TGTGCCAGCAGTTTAGGGTTAGGTAGCGGGATGAGAAACAATGAGCAGTTCTTC. Translating it yields CASSLGLGSGMRNNEQFF. The full variable domain, in which reference TRBV28 and TRBJ2-1 provide the parts outside the CDR3, is DVKVTQSSRYLVKRTGEKVFLECVQDMDHENMFWYRQDPGLGLRLIYFSYDVKMKEKGDIPEGYSVSREKKERFSLILESASTNQTSMYLCASSLGLGSGMRNNEQFFGPGTRLTVL.

V gene TRBV6-6 combines with J gene TRBJ1-1; TRBD1 aligns across 9 bases. The CDR3 length is 16 residues. J gave up 5 bases and V 0 bases, and 7 bases lay outside the gene matches. Germline V gene lookup returns CDR1 MNHNY and CDR2 SVGAGI (reference sequence). The CDR3 loop is CASSYSGGQGGTEAFF. CDR3 coding DNA: TGTGCCAGCAGTTACTCAGGGGGACAGGGTGGGACTGAAGCTTTCTTT.